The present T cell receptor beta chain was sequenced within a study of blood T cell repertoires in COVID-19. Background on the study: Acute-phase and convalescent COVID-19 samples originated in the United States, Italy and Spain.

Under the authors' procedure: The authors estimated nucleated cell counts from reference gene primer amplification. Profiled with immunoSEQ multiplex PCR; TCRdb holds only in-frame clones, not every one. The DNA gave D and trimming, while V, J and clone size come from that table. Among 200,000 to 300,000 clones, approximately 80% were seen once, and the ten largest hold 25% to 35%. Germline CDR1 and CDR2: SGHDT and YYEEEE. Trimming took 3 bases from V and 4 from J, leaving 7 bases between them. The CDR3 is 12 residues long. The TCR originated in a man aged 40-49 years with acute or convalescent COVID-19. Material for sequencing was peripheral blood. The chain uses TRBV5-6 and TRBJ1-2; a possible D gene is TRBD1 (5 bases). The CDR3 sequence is CASSYDSYGYTF. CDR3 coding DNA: TGTGCCAGCAGCTACGACAGCTATGGCTACACCTTC.